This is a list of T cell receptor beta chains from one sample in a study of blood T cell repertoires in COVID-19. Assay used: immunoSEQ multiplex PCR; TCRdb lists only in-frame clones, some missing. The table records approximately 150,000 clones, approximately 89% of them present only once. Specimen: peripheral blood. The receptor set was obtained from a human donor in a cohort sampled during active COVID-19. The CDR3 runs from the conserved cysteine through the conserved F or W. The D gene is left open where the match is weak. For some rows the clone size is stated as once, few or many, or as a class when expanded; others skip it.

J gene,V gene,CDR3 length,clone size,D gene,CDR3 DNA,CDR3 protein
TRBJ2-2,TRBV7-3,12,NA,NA,TGTGCCAGCAGCCCAGGAGGTTGGGAGCTGTTTTTT,CASSPGGWELFF
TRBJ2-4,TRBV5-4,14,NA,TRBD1,TGTGCCAGCAGCTCCAGACAGGGTTTAAACATTCAGTACTTC,CASSSRQGLNIQYF
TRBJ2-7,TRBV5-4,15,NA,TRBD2,TGTGCCAGCAGCTTGGGGGCGGGGAGGGCCTACGAGCAGTACTTC,CASSLGAGRAYEQYF
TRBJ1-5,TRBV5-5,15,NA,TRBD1,TGTGCCAGCTCGGTCGCGGAGGGGGCGCGACAGCCCCAGCATTTT,CASSVAEGARQPQHF
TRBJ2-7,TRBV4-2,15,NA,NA,TGTGCCAGCAAGAATACTGAAGGGGGCTCCTACGAGCAGTACTTC,CASKNTEGGSYEQYF
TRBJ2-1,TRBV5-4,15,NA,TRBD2,TGTGCCAGCAGCTCCCGACTAGCGGTGTTCAATGAGCAGTTCTTC,CASSSRLAVFNEQFF
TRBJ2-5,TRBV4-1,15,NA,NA,TGCGCCAGCAGCCCAAGTTTCGACAGACAAGAGACCCAGTACTTC,CASSPSFDRQETQYF
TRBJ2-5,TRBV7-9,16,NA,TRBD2,TGTGCCAGCAGGTCTCAGCCCGGACTAGGCGAAGAGACCCAGTACTTC,CASRSQPGLGEETQYF
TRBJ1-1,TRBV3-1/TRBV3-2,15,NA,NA,TGTGCCAGCAGCCAAACCGGGACTCTCAACACTGAAGCTTTCTTT,CASSQTGTLNTEAFF
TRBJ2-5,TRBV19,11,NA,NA,TGTGCCAGTAGTATGAGCGAGACCCAGTACTTC,CASSMSETQYF
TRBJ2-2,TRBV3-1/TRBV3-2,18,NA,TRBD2,TGTGCCAGCAGCCAAGATCTTGGGACTAGAGGGAACACCGGGGAGCTGTTTTTT,CASSQDLGTRGNTGELFF
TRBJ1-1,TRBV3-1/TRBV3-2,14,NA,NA,TGTGCCAGCAGCCAAGGTGTTAGGGGCACTGAAGCTTTCTTT,CASSQGVRGTEAFF
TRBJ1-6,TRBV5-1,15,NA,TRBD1,TGCGCCAGCAGCTTCGGACAGGGGCATTTTTCACCCCTCCACTTT,CASSFGQGHFSPLHF
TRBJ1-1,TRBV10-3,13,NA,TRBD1,TGTGCCATCAGCGGGACAGTAAACACTGAAGCTTTCTTT,CAISGTVNTEAFF
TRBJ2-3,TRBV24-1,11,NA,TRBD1,TGTGCCACCAGTCGGGACAGGCTGCAGTATTTT,CATSRDRLQYF
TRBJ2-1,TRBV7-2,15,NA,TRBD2,TGTGCCAGCAGCTTATCTAGCGGGGTATACAATGAGCAGTTCTTC,CASSLSSGVYNEQFF
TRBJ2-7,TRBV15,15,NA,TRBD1,TGTGCCACCAGCAGAGCGGGACAGGGCCGCGACGAGCAGTACTTC,CATSRAGQGRDEQYF
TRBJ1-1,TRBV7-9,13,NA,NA,TGTGCCAGCAGCTTGTCATTGAACACTGAAGCTTTCTTT,CASSLSLNTEAFF
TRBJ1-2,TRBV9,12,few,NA,TGTGCCAGCAGCGGCGACATCTATGGCTACACCTTC,CASSGDIYGYTF
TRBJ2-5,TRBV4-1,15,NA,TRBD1,TGCGCCAGCAGCCGACAGGGATTTGGGCAAGAGACCCAGTACTTC,CASSRQGFGQETQYF
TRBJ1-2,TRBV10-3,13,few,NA,TGTGCCATCAGCGGGACACCTAACTATGGCTACACCTTC,CAISGTPNYGYTF
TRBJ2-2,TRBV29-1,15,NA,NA,TGCAGCGTTCCCGGTAGCAGGGTGGACACCGGGGAGCTGTTTTTT,CSVPGSRVDTGELFF
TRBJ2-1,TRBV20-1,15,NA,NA,TGCAGTGCTAGTAATCCAGGGGTCCGGTACAATGAGCAGTTCTTC,CSASNPGVRYNEQFF
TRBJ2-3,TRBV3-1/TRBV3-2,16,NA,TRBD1,TGTGCCAGCAGCCCCAGCCCGGGACAGGGTACAGATACGCAGTATTTT,CASSPSPGQGTDTQYF
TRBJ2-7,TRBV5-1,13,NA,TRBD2,TGCGCCAGCAGCTTGGCCGGGACTAGCAAGCAGTACTTC,CASSLAGTSKQYF
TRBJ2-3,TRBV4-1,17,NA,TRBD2,TGCGCCAGCAGCCAAGATTTGGCTAGCGGGGTGCTCGATACGCAGTATTTT,CASSQDLASGVLDTQYF
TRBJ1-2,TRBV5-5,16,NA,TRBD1,TGTGCCAGCAGCCTGTGGACAGGATCGCCGGGGAGGGGCTACACCTTC,CASSLWTGSPGRGYTF
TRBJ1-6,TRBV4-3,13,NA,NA,TGCGCCAGCAGTCTCGAGAAGAATTCACCCCTCCACTTT,CASSLEKNSPLHF
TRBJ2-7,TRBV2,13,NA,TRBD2,TGTGCCAAGAGTAGCGGGGGGGCATCCGAGCAGTACTTC,CAKSSGGASEQYF
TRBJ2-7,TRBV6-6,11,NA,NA,TGTGCCAGCAGTCCCCTTGACGAGCAGTACTTC,CASSPLDEQYF
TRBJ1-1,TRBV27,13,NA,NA,TGTGCCAGCAGTCCCCTTAGGGGAACTGAAGCTTTCTTT,CASSPLRGTEAFF
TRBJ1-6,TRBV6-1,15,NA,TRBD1,TGTGCCAGCAGTGAAGGACAGGGGCATAATTCACCCCTCCACTTT,CASSEGQGHNSPLHF
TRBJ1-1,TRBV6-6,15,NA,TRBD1,TGTGCCAGCAGTCCAGGGGGCCTGATGAACACTGAAGCTTTCTTT,CASSPGGLMNTEAFF
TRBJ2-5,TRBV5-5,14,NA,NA,TGTGCCAGCAGCTTGCTGGCGGGTCAAGAGACCCAGTACTTC,CASSLLAGQETQYF
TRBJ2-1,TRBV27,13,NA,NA,TGTGCCAGCAGTTTTAACGGGGGAGGTGAGCAGTTCTTC,CASSFNGGGEQFF
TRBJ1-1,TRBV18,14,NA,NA,TGTGCCAGCTCAAAGGCGGATCGGAACACTGAAGCTTTCTTT,CASSKADRNTEAFF
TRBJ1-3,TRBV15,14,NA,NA,TGTGCCACCAGCCTCAGGGAATCTGGAAACACCATATATTTT,CATSLRESGNTIYF
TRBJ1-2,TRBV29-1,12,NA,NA,TGCAGCGTTGTCTTTGCAGGCTATGGCTACACCTTC,CSVVFAGYGYTF
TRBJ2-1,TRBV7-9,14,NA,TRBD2,TGTGCCAGCAGCCTGGGACTAGCGGGGCATGAGCAGTTCTTC,CASSLGLAGHEQFF
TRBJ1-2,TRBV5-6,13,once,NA,TGTGCCAGCAGCTTTCGGGAGAACTATGGCTACACCTTC,CASSFRENYGYTF
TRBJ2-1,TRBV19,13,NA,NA,TGTGCCAGTAGGGGGACAACTCGGAATGAGCAGTTCTTC,CASRGTTRNEQFF
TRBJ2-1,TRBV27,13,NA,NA,TGTGCCAGCAGTACGAAGGGGCTCTCTGAGCAGTTCTTC,CASSTKGLSEQFF
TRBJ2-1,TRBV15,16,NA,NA,TGTGCCACCAGCAGACCCATCGTCGGCTCCTACAATGAGCAGTTCTTC,CATSRPIVGSYNEQFF
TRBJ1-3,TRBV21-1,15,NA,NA,TGTGCCAGCAGCAACGGAGGGGAGTCGGGAAACACCATATATTTT,CASSNGGESGNTIYF
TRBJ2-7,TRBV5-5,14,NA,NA,TGTGCCAGCAGCTTAGCCCAAGTAACCTACGAGCAGTACTTC,CASSLAQVTYEQYF
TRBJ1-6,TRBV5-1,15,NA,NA,TGCGCCAGCAGCAGCGGGACACCTCCGGGGAAGCCCCTCCACTTT,CASSSGTPPGKPLHF
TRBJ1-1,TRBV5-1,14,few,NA,TGCGCCAGCATGCATGGGGGACAGAACACTGAAGCTTTCTTT,CASMHGGQNTEAFF
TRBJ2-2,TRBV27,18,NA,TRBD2,TGTGCCAGCAGTTCCCGGACTAGCGGGGGGATCTACACCGGGGAGCTGTTTTTT,CASSSRTSGGIYTGELFF
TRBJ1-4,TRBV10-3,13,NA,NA,TGTGCTTCGGCGGGGACCCCTAATGAAAAACTGTTTTTT,CASAGTPNEKLFF
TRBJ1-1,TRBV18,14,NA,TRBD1,TGTGCCAGCTCACCGACAGGGATGAACACTGAAGCTTTCTTT,CASSPTGMNTEAFF
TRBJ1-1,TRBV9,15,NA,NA,TGTGCCAGCAGCCCCTTTCAGGGCTGGAACACTGAAGCTTTCTTT,CASSPFQGWNTEAFF
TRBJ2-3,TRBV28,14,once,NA,TGTGCCAGCAGCCCGGGCTGGGGCCCGGATACGCAGTATTTT,CASSPGWGPDTQYF
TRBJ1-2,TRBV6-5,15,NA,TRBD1,TGTGCCAGCAGCCGCACTAAAACAGGGGGCGGTGGCTACACCTTC,CASSRTKTGGGGYTF
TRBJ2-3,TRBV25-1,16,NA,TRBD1,TGTGCCAGCAGTCAAGGGGGGACAGGAGACACAGATACGCAGTATTTT,CASSQGGTGDTDTQYF
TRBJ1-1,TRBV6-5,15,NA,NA,TGTGCCAGCAGTTACAGTCAGCGGGGAGGGACTGAAGCTTTCTTT,CASSYSQRGGTEAFF